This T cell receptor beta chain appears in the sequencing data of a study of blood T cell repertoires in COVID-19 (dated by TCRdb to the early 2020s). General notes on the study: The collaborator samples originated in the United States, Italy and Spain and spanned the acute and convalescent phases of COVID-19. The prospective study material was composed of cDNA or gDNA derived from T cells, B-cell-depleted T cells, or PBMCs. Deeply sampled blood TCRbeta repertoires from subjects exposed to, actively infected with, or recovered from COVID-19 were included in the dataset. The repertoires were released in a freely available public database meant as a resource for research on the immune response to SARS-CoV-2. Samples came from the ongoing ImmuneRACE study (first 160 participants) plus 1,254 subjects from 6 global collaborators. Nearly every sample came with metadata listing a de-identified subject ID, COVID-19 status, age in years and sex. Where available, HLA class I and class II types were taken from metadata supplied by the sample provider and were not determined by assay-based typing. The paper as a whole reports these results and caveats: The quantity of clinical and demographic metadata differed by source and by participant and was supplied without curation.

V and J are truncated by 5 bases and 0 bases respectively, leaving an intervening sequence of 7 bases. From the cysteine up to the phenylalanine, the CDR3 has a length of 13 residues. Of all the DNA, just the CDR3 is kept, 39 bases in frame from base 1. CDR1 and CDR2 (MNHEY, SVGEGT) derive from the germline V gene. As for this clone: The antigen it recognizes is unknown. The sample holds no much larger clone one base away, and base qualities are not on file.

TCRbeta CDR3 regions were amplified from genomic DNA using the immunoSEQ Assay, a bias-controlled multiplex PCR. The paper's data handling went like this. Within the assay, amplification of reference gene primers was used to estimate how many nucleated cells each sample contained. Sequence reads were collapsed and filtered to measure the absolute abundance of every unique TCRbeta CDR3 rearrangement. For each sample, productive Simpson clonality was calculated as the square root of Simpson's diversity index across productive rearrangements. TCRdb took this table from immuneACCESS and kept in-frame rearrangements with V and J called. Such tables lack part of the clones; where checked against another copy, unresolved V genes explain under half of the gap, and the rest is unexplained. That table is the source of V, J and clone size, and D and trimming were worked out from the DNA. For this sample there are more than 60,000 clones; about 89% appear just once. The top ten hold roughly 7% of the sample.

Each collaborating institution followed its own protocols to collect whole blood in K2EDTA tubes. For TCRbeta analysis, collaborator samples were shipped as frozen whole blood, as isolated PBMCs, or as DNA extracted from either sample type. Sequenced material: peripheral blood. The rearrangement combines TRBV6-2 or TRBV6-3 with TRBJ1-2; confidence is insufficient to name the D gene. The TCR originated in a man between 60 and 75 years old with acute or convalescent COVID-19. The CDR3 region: CASSISANYGYTF. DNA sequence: TGTGCCAGCAGTATTTCCGCTAACTATGGCTACACCTTC.